This T cell receptor beta chain was found in a study of blood T cells in healthy people across ages. Then a second PCR, running about 6 to 11 cycles, was carried out with a sample-barcoded 5' primer and a J-beta primer mix. Using its own MiXCR run on the 5' RACE reads, TCRdb lists one record per CDR3 protein. The sample yields approximately 800,000 distinct CDR3 sequences, 36% seen once. The V and J ends lost 4 bases and 7 bases respectively, with 16 bases between them. Germline loops: CDR1 MGHDK, CDR2 SYGVNS. The CDR3 loop spans 15 amino acids. This receptor was taken from a man aged 18 to 30 in good health. The chain couples TRBV25-1 to TRBJ1-4; the D gene is possibly TRBD1 (6 bases). Sequenced sample: blood. The CDR3 DNA sequence: TGTGCCAGCAGTGCCCTGGACAGTAGCCCTGAAAAACTGTTTTTT. Protein: CASSALDSSPEKLFF.